This is a list of T cell receptor beta chains from one sample in a study of T cell responses to AZD1222 COVID-19 vaccine. This table comes from immunoSEQ multiplex PCR, and its TCRdb copy is limited to in-frame clones, with some not included. The sample shows 150,000 to 200,000 clones, around 87% of them seen only once. Specimen: peripheral blood, collected on day 0 of MenACWY control vaccination. These receptors came from an adult in good health. The CDR3 runs from the conserved cysteine through the conserved F or W. A D gene is named only where the DNA matches it firmly. Expanded clones are given a class, and other clones once, few, many or no size at all.

size,J,D,V,DNA,CDR3
NA,TRBJ2-6,NA,TRBV19,TGTGCCAGTAGTTCCCGTTCCTGGGCTTCTCGATCTGGGGCCAACGTCCTGACTTTC,CASSSRSWASRSGANVLTF
once,TRBJ1-6,NA,TRBV5-4,TGTGCCAGCAGCTTGGGGCTCGGGGGGCAGGTTTCACCCCTCCACTTT,CASSLGLGGQVSPLHF
NA,TRBJ1-1,TRBD1,TRBV10-3,TGTGCCAGCTTGCCCACAGGGGGTACTGAAGCTTTCTTT,CASLPTGGTEAFF
NA,TRBJ1-1,NA,TRBV27,TGTGCCAGCAGTTTACGGGGGGGGAACACTGAAGCTTTCTTT,CASSLRGGNTEAFF
few,TRBJ1-1,NA,TRBV29-1,TGCAGCGTTGAGGGCCCCTCCAGAAGCACTGAAGCTTTCTTT,CSVEGPSRSTEAFF
NA,TRBJ2-1,TRBD1,TRBV7-3,TGTGCCAGCAGCTCTAGGACAGGGGCTCGCGATGAGCAGTTCTTC,CASSSRTGARDEQFF
NA,TRBJ2-7,NA,TRBV14,TGTGCCAGCAGCCAGGGGTTCCCCTACGAGCAGTACTTC,CASSQGFPYEQYF
NA,TRBJ1-2,TRBD1,TRBV5-4,TGTGCCAGCAGCGCAAGCAACAGGGGCCTTAACTATGGCTACACCTTC,CASSASNRGLNYGYTF
NA,TRBJ1-4,NA,TRBV19,TGTGCCAGTGGCAGCATTAATGAAAAACTGTTTTTT,CASGSINEKLFF
NA,TRBJ2-2,NA,TRBV19,TGTGCCAGTAGTATTTGGCAGAACACCGGGGAGCTGTTTTTT,CASSIWQNTGELFF
few,TRBJ1-1,NA,TRBV21-1,TGTGCCACACAGGGCAGGGTCGAAACTGAAGCTTTCTTT,CATQGRVETEAFF
NA,TRBJ1-1,TRBD1,TRBV28,TGTGCCAGCAGTTCCGACAGGGTTAGAGCTGAAGCTTTCTTT,CASSSDRVRAEAFF
NA,TRBJ2-7,NA,TRBV7-8,TGTGCCAGCAGCTTAGACGTTTTTGTATCCTACGAGCAGTACTTC,CASSLDVFVSYEQYF
once,TRBJ2-7,TRBD1,TRBV7-3,TGTGCCAGCAGCTTAAACCGGGACAGGGGGCAAGAGCAGTACTTC,CASSLNRDRGQEQYF
NA,TRBJ2-7,TRBD2,TRBV28,TGTGCCAGCAGTCCATCGTGGACTAGCGGGGGGTACGAGCAGTACTTC,CASSPSWTSGGYEQYF
NA,TRBJ2-7,NA,TRBV30,TGTGCCTGGAGTGTACAGGCTTCCTACGAGCAGTACTTC,CAWSVQASYEQYF
NA,TRBJ2-1,TRBD2,TRBV19,TGTGCCAGTAAAACTAGCGGGGGAAATAGATTTTACAATGAGCAGTTCTTC,CASKTSGGNRFYNEQFF
NA,TRBJ2-1,TRBD2,TRBV5-3,TGTGCCAGAAGCACCGGGACTAGCGGGAGGATGGGCTACAATGAGCAGTTCTTC,CARSTGTSGRMGYNEQFF
NA,TRBJ2-7,TRBD1,TRBV5-3,TGTGCCAGAAGCCGGCAGGGGGCGCGGGAGCAGTACTTC,CARSRQGAREQYF
NA,TRBJ2-7,TRBD1,TRBV6-2/TRBV6-3,TGTGCCAGCAGTCACCGGGACAGCTCCTACGAGCAGTACTTC,CASSHRDSSYEQYF
NA,TRBJ1-2,NA,TRBV28,TGTGCCAGCAGTTTATCGGCGAGGATAGGTGGCTACACCTTC,CASSLSARIGGYTF
NA,TRBJ1-3,TRBD1,TRBV19,TGTGCCAGTAGTGCGACCGGGACAGCTGGAAACACCATATATTTT,CASSATGTAGNTIYF
NA,TRBJ1-5,NA,TRBV3-1/TRBV3-2,TGTGCCAGCAGCCAGGGCATAAGCAATCAGCCCCAGCATTTT,CASSQGISNQPQHF
NA,TRBJ1-1,NA,TRBV28,TGTGCCAGCAGTCAACCACGGCCAGCTGAAGCTTTCTTT,CASSQPRPAEAFF
NA,TRBJ1-2,NA,TRBV7-9,TGTGCCAGCAGCCCCCCGATGGGGAACTATGGCTACACCTTC,CASSPPMGNYGYTF
NA,TRBJ2-1,TRBD2,TRBV6-2/TRBV6-3,TGTGCCAGCAGTATGACTAGCGGGGCAAGTGAGCAGTTCTTC,CASSMTSGASEQFF
NA,TRBJ1-2,NA,TRBV11-2,TGTGCCAGCAGCCGTGGGGCTGAGGGTGGCTACACCTTC,CASSRGAEGGYTF
NA,TRBJ2-7,NA,TRBV6-1,TGTGCCAGCAGTCAGGACAGTTCCTACGAGCAGTACTTC,CASSQDSSYEQYF
NA,TRBJ1-1,TRBD1,TRBV29-1,TGCAGCGCCGGGACAGGGGACACTGAAGCTTTCTTT,CSAGTGDTEAFF